This passage covers 12 T cell receptor beta chains from one sample sequenced in a study of blood T cells in healthy people across ages. With a J-beta primer mix and a sample-barcoded 5' primer, a second PCR ran about 7 to 11 cycles. TCRdb reprocessed the 5' RACE reads with MiXCR, giving one entry per CDR3 protein. The sample lists approximately 800,000 distinct CDR3 sequences; just under 25% were seen once. These data were also reused for a study on T cells of mothers and their children.

Material for sequencing was blood. These receptor sequences come from a boy aged 5-17 years in good health.

This clonotype was found a few times. CDR3 residues: CASSVASGRPQETQYF. CDR3 DNA sequence: TGTGCCAGCAGCGTGGCTAGCGGTAGACCCCAAGAGACCCAGTACTTC. The chain recombines TRBV9 with TRBJ2-5, with 7 bases that match TRBD2. CDR3 length: 16 amino acids. Looked up from germline, CDR1 is SGDLS and CDR2 is YYNGEE. V gave up 2 bases and J gave up 1 base; unmatched junction bases: 8.

This CDR3 reads CSARERGSYNEQFF. DNA for the CDR3: TGCAGTGCTAGGGAGAGGGGATCCTACAATGAGCAGTTCTTC. The chain carries TRBV20-1 and TRBJ2-1; either TRBD1 or TRBD2 may supply D (5 bases each). The germline gives CDR1 DFQATT, CDR2 SNEGSKA (reference sequence). This CDR3 has 14 amino acids. The ends were cut back, 3 bases at V and 1 base at J, with 10 bases in the middle.

This clonotype came up a few times. V is TRBV7-2 and J is TRBJ2-5, with a tentative D call TRBD2 (5 bases). The DNA matches TRBJ2-1 better at its end, which makes the J call doubtful. The V gene's germline CDR1 is SGHTA and CDR2 FQGNSA. The CDR3 contains 14 residues. CDR3: CASSLVVGANEQFF. The CDR3 coding sequence is TGTGCCAGCAGCTTAGTCGTGGGAGCCAATGAGCAGTTCTTC.

This clonotype has a handful of counts. The V gene is TRBV7-2, the J gene TRBJ2-7, with D possibly TRBD1 on 5 matching bases. V was pared by 2 bases and J by 5 bases, with 13 bases between. Per the germline V gene, CDR1 is SGHTA and CDR2 is FQGNSA. The CDR3 has 14 amino acids. CDR3 nucleotides: TGTGCCAGCAGCTTACTAGGGGTTATACACGAGCAGTACTTC. This sequence encodes CASSLLGVIHEQYF.

This clonotype was observed a few times. The chain carries TRBV28 and TRBJ2-4; weak D call: TRBD2 (5 bases). The germline CDR1 and CDR2 sequences are MDHEN and SYDVKM. The CDR3 is made up of 16 amino acids. V was clipped by 4 bases and J by 0 bases, with 13 bases between them. In DNA, the CDR3 is TGTGCCAGCAGTTCCGAGGGTTTCCTAGCCAAAAACATTCAGTACTTC. This translates into CASSSEGFLAKNIQYF.

The chain carries TRBV28 and TRBJ2-4; D is possibly TRBD1 (5 bases). CDR3 length: 16 amino acids. Trimming took off 1 base at V and 5 bases at J, with 15 bases between the two ends. From germline, CDR1 is MDHEN and CDR2 SYDVKM. CDR3 sequence reads: CASSLSPGWTENIQYF. CDR3 coding DNA: TGTGCCAGCAGTTTATCCCCAGGGTGGACGGAAAACATTCAGTACTTC.

The chain couples TRBV18 to TRBJ2-5; 9 bases fit TRBD2. The CDR3 is 15 residues long. The V segment lost 3 bases and the J segment 0 bases; nucleotides outside the gene matches: 2. Per germline, CDR1 KGHSH and CDR2 LQKENI. CDR3 DNA sequence: TGTGCCAGCTCACCCCGACTAGCGGACCAAGAGACCCAGTACTTC. This sequence encodes CASSPRLADQETQYF.

The V and J genes are TRBV2 and TRBJ2-7, with a possible D match to TRBD2 (7 bases). Deletions cut 10 bases from V and 3 bases from J, with 19 bases between. From germline, CDR1 is SNHLY and CDR2 FYNNEI. The CDR3 is 14 amino acids. CDR3 protein: CATTSLGGGYEQYF. In nucleotides, the CDR3 is TGTGCCACGACCTCATTGGGAGGGGGCTACGAGCAGTACTTC.

The chain combines TRBV5-6 with TRBJ2-1, with 7 positions matching TRBD1. Germline lookup yields CDR1 SGHDT and CDR2 YYEEEE. The length of the CDR3 is 15 residues. The junction had 11 bases not matched to a gene; V was cut back by 4 bases and J by 7 bases. The CDR3 region has the DNA TGTGCCAGCAGCCCGACCGGGACAGACTCTAATGAGCAGTTCTTC. Protein product: CASSPTGTDSNEQFF.

There are a few counts of this clonotype. The chain carries TRBV4-2 and TRBJ2-7; D perhaps matches TRBD2 (5 bases). Germline values: CDR1 LGHNA, CDR2 YNFKEQ. The CDR3 sequence is 15 residues long. Trimming stripped 3 bases from V and 2 bases from J, with 14 bases between. The CDR3 DNA is TGTGCCAGCAGCCACGGGGTATCTAGCCCCTACGAGCAGTACTTC. This sequence encodes CASSHGVSSPYEQYF.

In its sample, this clonotype was seen once. This sequence joins TRBV5-1 and TRBJ2-3, with D perhaps TRBD1 or TRBD2 (6 bases each). Germline V gene data show CDR1 as SGHRS and CDR2 as YFSETQ. This CDR3 has 14 residues. The V and J ends lost 1 base and 6 bases respectively, with 12 bases between them. Here the CDR3 reads CASSLSWGADTQYF. In DNA, the CDR3 is TGCGCCAGCAGCTTGTCGTGGGGGGCGGATACGCAGTATTTT.

The chain recombines TRBV3-1 with TRBJ2-1; D ambiguous. The length of the CDR3 is 15 residues. The germline gives CDR1 LGHDT, CDR2 YNNKEL (reference sequence). Trimming cost V 1 base and J 2 bases, with 9 bases left between them. CDR3 residues: CASSQGWAPYNEQFF. The DNA for the CDR3 is TGTGCCAGCAGCCAAGGATGGGCGCCCTACAATGAGCAGTTCTTC.